This T cell receptor beta chain was documented in a study of patients and donors after allogeneic stem cell transplantation. Using its own MiXCR run on the RT-PCR reads, TCRdb lists one record per CDR3 protein. The table includes roughly 940,000 distinct CDR3 sequences, approximately 18% detected once. The TCR sequence derives from a human donor who was either an allogeneic HSCT recipient or a stem cell or donor lymphocyte infusion donor (not recorded which). It is not recorded whose cells these are; they may come from a transplant donor. Sequenced input: blood, either unsorted or a sorted T cell fraction (not recorded which).

The CDR3, as DNA: TGTGCCAGTAGTATGTTGGTGGAGGACAGGGTCTTCGAAGAGACCCAGTACTTC. This translates into CASSMLVEDRVFEETQYF. The chain carries TRBV19 and TRBJ2-5; TRBD1 matches 8 bases. Germline V lookup: CDR1 LNHDA, CDR2 SQIVND (reference sequence). Trimming took 3 bases from V and 3 from J; bases not matched to a gene: 15. The CDR3 runs 18 residues. The variable domain in full, with the rest retrieved from reference TRBV19 and TRBJ2-5, is DGGITQSPKYLFRKEGQNVTLSCEQNLNHDAMYWYRQDPGQGLRLIYYSQIVNDFQKGDIAEGYSVSREKKESFPLTVTSAQKNPTAFYLCASSMLVEDRVFEETQYFGPGTRLLVL.